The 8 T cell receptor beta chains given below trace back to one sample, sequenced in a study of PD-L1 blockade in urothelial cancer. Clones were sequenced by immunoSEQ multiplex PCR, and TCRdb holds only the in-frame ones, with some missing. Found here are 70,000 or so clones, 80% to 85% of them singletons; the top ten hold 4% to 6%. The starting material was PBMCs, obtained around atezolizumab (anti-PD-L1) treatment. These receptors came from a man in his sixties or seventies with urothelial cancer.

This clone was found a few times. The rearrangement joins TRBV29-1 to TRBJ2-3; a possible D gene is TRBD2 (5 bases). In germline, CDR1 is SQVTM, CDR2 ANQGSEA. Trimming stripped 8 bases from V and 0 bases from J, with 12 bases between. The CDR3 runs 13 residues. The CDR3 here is CSLTSLSTDTQYF. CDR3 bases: TGCAGCCTAACTAGTCTTAGCACAGATACGCAGTATTTT.

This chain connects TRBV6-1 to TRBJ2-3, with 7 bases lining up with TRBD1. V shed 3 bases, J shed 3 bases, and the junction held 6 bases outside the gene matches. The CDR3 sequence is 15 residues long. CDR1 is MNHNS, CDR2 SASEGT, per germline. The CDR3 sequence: CASSDDRVKTDTQYF. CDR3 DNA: TGTGCCAGCAGTGACGACAGGGTAAAGACAGATACGCAGTATTTT.

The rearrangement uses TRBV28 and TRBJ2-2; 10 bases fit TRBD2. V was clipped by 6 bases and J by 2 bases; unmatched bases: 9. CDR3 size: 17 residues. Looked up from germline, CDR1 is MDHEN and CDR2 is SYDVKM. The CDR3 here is CASSRGAGGINTGELFF. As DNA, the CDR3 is TGTGCCAGCAGCCGAGGAGCGGGAGGGATCAACACCGGGGAGCTGTTTTTT.

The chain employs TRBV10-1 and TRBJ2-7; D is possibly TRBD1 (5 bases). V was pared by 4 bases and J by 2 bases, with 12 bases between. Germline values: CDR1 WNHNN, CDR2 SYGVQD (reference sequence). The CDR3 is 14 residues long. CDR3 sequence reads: CASSADIGPYEQYF. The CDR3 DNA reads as TGCGCCAGCAGTGCGGACATTGGACCCTACGAGCAGTACTTC.

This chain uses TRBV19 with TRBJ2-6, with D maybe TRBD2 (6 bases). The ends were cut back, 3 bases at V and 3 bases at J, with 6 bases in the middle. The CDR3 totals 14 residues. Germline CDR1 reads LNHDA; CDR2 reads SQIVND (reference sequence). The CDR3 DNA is TGTGCCAGTAGTATCGGGGGTGGGGCCAACGTCCTGACTTTC. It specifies CASSIGGGANVLTF.

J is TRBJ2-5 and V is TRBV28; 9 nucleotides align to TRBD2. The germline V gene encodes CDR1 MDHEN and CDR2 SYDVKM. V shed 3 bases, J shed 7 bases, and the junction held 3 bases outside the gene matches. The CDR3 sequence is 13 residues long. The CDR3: CASSFAGGPTQYF. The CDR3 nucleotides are TGTGCCAGCAGTTTCGCGGGAGGGCCGACCCAGTACTTC.

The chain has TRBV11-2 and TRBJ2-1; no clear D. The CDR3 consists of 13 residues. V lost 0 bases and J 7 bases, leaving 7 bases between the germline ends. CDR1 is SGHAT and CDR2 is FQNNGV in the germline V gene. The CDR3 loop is CASSLDSMNEQFF. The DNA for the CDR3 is TGTGCCAGCAGCTTAGATAGTATGAATGAGCAGTTCTTC.

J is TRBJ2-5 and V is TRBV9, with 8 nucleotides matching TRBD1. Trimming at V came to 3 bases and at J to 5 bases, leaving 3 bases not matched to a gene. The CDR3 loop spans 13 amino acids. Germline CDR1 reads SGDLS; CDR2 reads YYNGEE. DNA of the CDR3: TGTGCCAGCAGCGAGGCAGGGGGCGAGACCCAGTACTTC. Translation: CASSEAGGETQYF.